A single sample gave rise to the 15 T cell receptor beta chains below, sequenced in a study of blood T cells in healthy people across ages (dated by TCRdb to the mid-2010s). Libraries were constructed by 5' RACE. A second roughly 7 to 12 cycle PCR used a sample-barcoded 5' primer and a J-beta primer mix. TCRdb's own reprocessing of the public reads used fastp at Q25 and MiXCR and kept productive beta chains. Entries are consolidated by CDR3 protein sequence, retaining the most common genes and DNA. For this sample the table gives 1,800,000 or so distinct CDR3 sequences, of which around 40% were detected only once. The ten most abundant clones make up under 25% of the sample. The sequenced sample consisted of blood. The receptors here all came from a human donor in good health.

This clonotype was counted once. Given a much more abundant clone one base away, this may be a read error. The chain uses TRBV12-3 or TRBV12-4 and TRBJ2-3, with D tentatively TRBD2 (5 bases). V gave up 6 bases and J gave up 4 bases, with 14 bases separating them. The length of the CDR3 is 14 residues. The chain's CDR3 is CASSSGLSADTQYF. The DNA for the CDR3 is TGTGCCAGCAGCTCCGGACTGAGCGCAGATACGCAGTATTTT.

This clonotype was counted only a few times. V gene TRBV4-3 combines with J gene TRBJ2-3, with 12 positions matching TRBD2. V shed 5 bases and J 5 bases; nucleotides not matched to a gene: 8. Looked up from germline, CDR1 is LGHNA and CDR2 is YSLEER. The CDR3 has 16 amino acids. CDR3 amino acids: CASSFWTSGKGDTQYF. The CDR3 DNA follows: TGCGCCAGCAGCTTTTGGACTAGCGGGAAGGGAGATACGCAGTATTTT.

In its sample, this clonotype was seen a few times. This chain uses TRBV20-1 with TRBJ2-5; D is unresolved. The length of the CDR3 is 14 residues. CDR1 and CDR2 from the germline V gene are DFQATT and SNEGSKA (reference sequence). Trimming removed 0 bases from V and 2 bases from J, with 10 bases in between. CDR3 amino acids: CSARDLGRQETQYF. CDR3 nucleotide sequence: TGCAGTGCTAGAGATTTGGGCAGGCAAGAGACCCAGTACTTC.

This clonotype has more than one count but fewer than ten. The CDR3 sequence is CASSQVPGQGFYGYTF. As DNA, the CDR3 is TGCGCCAGCAGCCAAGTCCCCGGACAGGGGTTCTATGGCTACACCTTC. The V gene is TRBV4-1, the J gene TRBJ1-2; 9 nucleotides match TRBD1. The germline gives CDR1 MGHRA, CDR2 YSYEKL. This CDR3 spans 16 amino acids. Trimming cost V 1 base and J 4 bases; bases outside gene matches: 7.

Concerning this clonotype itself: A read error may account for a junction end that differs from germline. The chain uses TRBV2 and TRBJ2-5; D remains ambiguous. This CDR3 has 13 residues. Germline V CDR1 and CDR2: SNHLY, FYNNEI. The CDR3 DNA sequence: TGTGCCAGCAAGGGTACCTACCAAGAGACCCGGTACTTC. Its protein product is CASKGTYQETRYF.

This clonotype was counted between two and nine times. This chain joins TRBV10-3 and TRBJ1-1; possible D gene TRBD1, 5 bases. Trimming shortened V by 0 bases and J by 4 bases, and 12 bases separated the two germline ends. Germline assignment: CDR1 ENHRY and CDR2 SYGVKD. The CDR3 sequence is 15 residues long. CDR3 sequence reads: CAISESGRGGTEAFF. As DNA, the CDR3 is TGTGCCATCAGTGAGTCGGGACGGGGGGGCACTGAAGCTTTCTTT.

The chain combines TRBV6-4 with TRBJ2-3, with 10 bases that match TRBD2. CDR3 length: 14 amino acids. V shed 5 bases and J 6 bases; nucleotides not matched to a gene: 5. CDR1 is MRHNA, CDR2 SNTAGT, per germline. The CDR3 is CASSQSGGADTQYF. DNA of the CDR3: TGTGCCAGCAGTCAAAGCGGGGGGGCGGATACGCAGTATTTT.

This sequence joins TRBV20-1 and TRBJ2-4; 8 nucleotides match TRBD1. Matching the DNA end better, TRBJ2-7 makes the J call doubtful. Looked up from germline, CDR1 is DFQATT and CDR2 is SNEGSKA (reference sequence). This CDR3 contains 14 residues. The chain's CDR3 is CSARDRGQLFEQYF. The DNA for the CDR3 is TGCAGTGCTAGAGACAGGGGGCAGCTCTTCGAGCAGTACTTC.

The chain links TRBV5-1 to TRBJ2-6; D is perhaps TRBD1 or TRBD2 (5 bases each). V lost 7 bases to trimming and J lost 2 bases, with 10 bases between them. The CDR3 runs 14 residues. Looked up from germline, CDR1 is SGHRS and CDR2 is YFSETQ. The CDR3 DNA follows: TGCGCCAGCGGGGGTGTCGCTGGGGCCAACGTCCTGACTTTC. Translating it yields CASGGVAGANVLTF.

The V call is TRBV12-3 or TRBV12-4, the J call TRBJ1-5; TRBD1 might be the D (6 bases). V lost 6 bases and J 3 bases, leaving 12 bases between the germline ends. This CDR3 spans 14 amino acids. The CDR3 DNA is TGTGCCAGCAGACACCGGGACAACAATCAGCCCCAGCATTTT. It is translated as CASRHRDNNQPQHF.

This clonotype has a handful of counts. The chain recombines TRBV28 with TRBJ2-7; no firm D call. Between the trimmed V and J ends, which lost 4 bases and 4 bases, there was a span of 8 bases. Germline V CDR1 and CDR2: MDHEN, SYDVKM. The CDR3 runs 12 residues. CDR3 sequence reads: CASSSPRYEQYF. For the CDR3, the DNA is TGTGCCAGCAGTTCACCCCGTTACGAGCAGTACTTC.

The chain is built from TRBV20-1 and TRBJ1-1; D is perhaps TRBD1 (6 bases). The germline V and J ends were trimmed by 3 bases and 0 bases, with 23 bases remaining between them. The germline gives CDR1 DFQATT, CDR2 SNEGSKA (reference sequence). This CDR3 has 18 residues. CDR3: CSARRDVGSGTLNTEAFF. The CDR3 region has the DNA TGCAGTGCTAGGCGTGATGTGGGTTCCGGGACATTGAACACTGAAGCTTTCTTT.

V usage is TRBV11-1 and J usage is TRBJ2-7, with D perhaps matching TRBD1 (6 bases). Per germline, CDR1 SGHAT and CDR2 FQDESV (reference sequence). The CDR3 has 16 residues. Trimming cost V 1 base and J 0 bases, with 13 bases left between them. The CDR3 coding sequence is TGTGCCAGCAGCTTAGGCGCAGGGGAGAGCTCCTACGAGCAGTACTTC. This translates into CASSLGAGESSYEQYF.

The V gene is TRBV5-1, the J gene TRBJ2-7, with 7 bases identical to TRBD1. With 3 bases clipped from V and 2 bases from J, the junction kept 8 bases outside the gene matches. CDR3 length: 15 residues. Looked up from germline, CDR1 is SGHRS and CDR2 is YFSETQ. The CDR3 loop reads CASSSGQAATYEQYF. The CDR3 DNA is TGCGCCAGCAGCTCTGGACAGGCTGCGACCTACGAGCAGTACTTC.

This chain links TRBV4-3 with TRBJ1-2, with TRBD1 as a possible D gene (6 bases). From germline, CDR1 is LGHNA and CDR2 YSLEER. Trimming removed 0 bases at V and 4 bases at J, with 15 bases between. This CDR3 contains 16 residues. The chain's CDR3 is CASSQDWGRGGYGYTF. As DNA, the CDR3 is TGCGCCAGCAGCCAAGATTGGGGGAGAGGGGGCTATGGCTACACCTTC.